This TCR beta chain was documented in a study of T cell changes during pregnancy in multiple sclerosis. Here immunoSEQ multiplex PCR was the method, and the copy in TCRdb shows in-frame clones only, minus some. The data contain roughly 38,000 clones, roughly 93% of them singletons. The sequence was obtained from a female donor with multiple sclerosis, enrolled in a pregnancy study. Sequencing used CD8+ T cells from peripheral blood mononuclear cells, obtained in the third trimester of pregnancy.

CDR3 in DNA: TGTGCCAGCAGCCAGGTTACAGGAAATGAGCAGTTCTTC. Translating it yields CASSQVTGNEQFF. J is TRBJ2-1 and V is TRBV14; D is perhaps TRBD1 (5 bases). The CDR3 runs 13 residues. Germline V gene data show CDR1 as SGHDN and CDR2 as FVKESK. Trimming left V 3 bases short and J 7 bases short, with 10 bases between.